This TCR beta chain stems from a study of T cell responses to AZD1222 COVID-19 vaccine. Findings and caveats of the study: Donors, mostly white British, included more females; clonal diversity was possibly underestimated. Breadth and depth of Spike-specific TCRs rose after two AZD1222 doses. Along spike, vaccine-associated CD4 TCRs were found throughout, with dominance at 160-218 and 743-854.

Measured with immunoSEQ multiplex PCR; TCRdb has only the in-frame clones, and not every one. Among tens of thousands of clones listed, 83% were seen once. Notes on this clone: The antigen remains undetermined.

The CDR3 has 11 amino acids. This chain uses TRBV12-2 with TRBJ1-5. TRBV12-2 is an annotated pseudogene. The sequencing used peripheral blood, collected on day 0 of AZD1222 vaccination. The source is an adult in good health. CDR3 region: CASRPLWPQHF. The CDR3 DNA sequence: TGTGCAAGTCGTCCCCTCTGGCCCCAGCATTTT.